This T cell receptor beta chain was profiled in a study of T cells in Graves' hyperthyroidism and ophthalmopathy (dated by TCRdb to between 2017 and 2020). Some background on the complete study: Peripheral blood was sampled at the time of initial diagnosis, prior to any treatment. In roughly six Graves' hyperthyroidism patients, the study also compared T-cell repertoires from thyroid tissue with T-cell repertoires from blood. TCR V-J signatures able to tell the groups apart were searched for in a discovery cohort of approximately 95 patients, of whom 43 had Graves' ophthalmopathy and under 65 had stable Graves' hyperthyroidism. After blood sampling, hyperthyroidism patients were treated with methimazole at a starting dose of 30 mg daily, and ophthalmopathy patients were treated with high-dose intravenous methylprednisolone. For training and testing, the 100 or so patients in the discovery cohort were randomly divided in a 7:3 ratio. TCR Vbeta CDR3 sequencing of around 130 peripheral blood samples (roughly 41 ophthalmopathy, 75 hyperthyroidism and roughly 17 progressor patients) is reported in the paper. Whether ophthalmopathy could be predicted prospectively was tested in an independent validation cohort made up of 18 to 20 hyperthyroidism patients plus 17 patients who later progressed to ophthalmopathy.

Stable Graves' hyperthyroidism was defined as the absence of progression to ophthalmopathy over 18 months of follow-up. The hyperthyroidism patients were between 18 and 65 years old and newly diagnosed, with a disease duration of less than 2 months. Any patient with an uncontrolled infection, another autoimmune disease, pregnancy or lactation was excluded. Diagnoses were established on the basis of clinical symptoms, serum thyroxine and TRAb, thyroid ultrasound, and orbital computed tomography. Ficoll-Paque density gradient centrifugation was used to isolate PBMCs from approximately 10 ml of fresh peripheral blood. Trizol reagent was used to extract total RNA, and RNA quality was then checked on an Agilent 2100 Bioanalyzer. Comment on this clonotype: The antigen it recognizes is unknown. Base quality data are lacking; no much larger clone is found one base away.

TCR beta CDR3 regions were amplified from RNA transcripts. The TCR CDR3 was subjected to a first round of RT-PCR using the HTBI primer set and the Qiagen OneStep RT-PCR kit. Libraries were constructed in a second round of multiplex PCR, after which size selection and purification were carried out. Sequencing of the libraries was done on an Illumina HiSeq2000 using paired-end 100 bp reads. Per the authors' processing: SOAPnuke was used to process the raw data, throwing out any read that contained adapters or uncalled bases, had a mean Phred below 15, or lacked an exact constant-primer or identifier match. COPE v1.2.5 was used to merge high-quality paired reads, and clonotypes were defined as unique nucleotide sequences. MiTCR v1.1 was used to align the clonotypes against IMGT TRBV, TRBD and TRBJ reference segments. The analysis was restricted to V-J combinations with a frequency above 0.0001, which together covered just over 99% of the repertoires. The TCS score was defined as the ratio of F50 (clonal expansion) to E x V (chaos), calculated using BLOSUM62-based TCRdist between CDR3 peptides within each V-J. Welch's t-statistics and random forest reduced around 510 V-J features to 13, which were used in a naive Bayes classifier (R e1071). In TCRdb, the public reads were trimmed at Q25 with fastp and aligned with MiXCR, with productive beta chains retained. Merged by CDR3 protein, the rows form single entries marked with the most common genes and DNA. TCRdb's processing, not the authors' own work, is the source of the V and J calls. The table for this sample lists about 320,000 distinct CDR3 sequences; roughly 15% of them were counted only once. Roughly a third of the sample belongs to the ten largest clones.

Overall study outcomes, separate from this receptor: Sample size was not statistically predetermined, and investigators were not blinded to group allocation. Ophthalmopathy was separated from stable hyperthyroidism by a 13 V-J signature model, with 87.88% sensitivity and 81% to 82% specificity obtained in cross-validation and 80%/75% obtained in testing. In validation, the model predicted progression to ophthalmopathy with around 71% sensitivity and roughly 72% specificity, a median of 6.5 months before onset. Most expanded thyroid clonotypes (frequency above 0.001) were also found in blood, which suggests that blood repertoires may mirror thyroid immune responses.

V sheds 1 base and J sheds 8 bases, leaving 18 bases between their ends. Inclusive of the bounding cysteine and phenylalanine, the CDR3 is 16 residues long. This entry keeps only the CDR3 DNA: 48 bases, framed from base 1. For CDR1 and CDR2, the germline V gene lists SGHVS and FQNEAQ. The specimen was blood. The V and J segments used are TRBV7-8 and TRBJ1-5, with an unclear D gene assignment. The TCR originated in a man in his thirties or forties with Graves' hyperthyroidism. The CDR3 protein: CASSLGLGSAWEPQHF. The nucleotide sequence reads TGTGCCAGCAGCTTAGGTCTGGGGTCAGCTTGGGAGCCCCAGCATTTT.